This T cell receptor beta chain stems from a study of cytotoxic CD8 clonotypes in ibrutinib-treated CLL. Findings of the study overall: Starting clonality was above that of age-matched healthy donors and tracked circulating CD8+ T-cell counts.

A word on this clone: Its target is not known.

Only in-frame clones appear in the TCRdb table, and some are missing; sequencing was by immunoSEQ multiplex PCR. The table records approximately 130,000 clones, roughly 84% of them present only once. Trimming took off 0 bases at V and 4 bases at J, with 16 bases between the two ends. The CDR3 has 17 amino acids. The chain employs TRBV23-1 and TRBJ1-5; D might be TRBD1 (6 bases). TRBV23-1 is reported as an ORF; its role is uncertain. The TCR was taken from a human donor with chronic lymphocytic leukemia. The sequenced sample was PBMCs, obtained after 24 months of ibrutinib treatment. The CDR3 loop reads CASSQSGGREGNQPQHF. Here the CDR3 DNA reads TGCGCCAGCAGTCAATCGGGGGGCAGGGAGGGTAATCAGCCCCAGCATTTT.